This T cell receptor (beta chain) is drawn from a study of tumor and adjacent non-tumor tissue in lung cancer. About the research overall: Samples averaged about 3.8 million productive TCRbeta reads each. Points from the study as a whole: Compared with tumor, normal lung showed significantly lower TCR diversity. Shorter survival was associated with higher TCR diversity in tumors.

Trimming pared 7 bases from V and 4 bases from J, leaving 13 bases between. CDR3 size: 13 residues. The germline CDR1 and CDR2 sequences are SGHAT and FQDESV (reference sequence). To note about this clonotype: Its antigen remains unknown.

No cell sorting was done before RNA was extracted from the tissue. More than 3 cm separated this lung sample from the edge of the tumor. TCRbeta libraries were built with three rounds of nested PCR, modified from ARM-PCR. From the multiplex PCR reads, TCRdb called clonotypes with MiXCR, one entry per CDR3 protein. In the table there are more than 45,000 distinct CDR3 sequences, 60% to 80% of which are singletons. Source material: distant non-tumor lung tissue. The origin of this receptor is a woman in her fifties or sixties with non-small cell lung cancer. The chain links TRBV11-1 to TRBJ1-2; possible D gene TRBD1, 5 bases. This CDR3 is CASNTHRFYGYTF. In nucleotides, the CDR3 is TGTGCCAGCAACACCCACAGGTTCTATGGCTACACCTTC. The full variable domain, completed using reference TRBV11-1 and TRBJ1-2, is EAEVAQSPRYKITEKSQAVAFWCDPISGHATLYWYRQILGQGPELLVQFQDESVVDDSQLPKDRFSAERLKGVDSTLKIQPAELGDSAMYLCASNTHRFYGYTFGSGTRLTVV.